This T cell receptor (beta chain) came from a study of Ad26.COV2.S vaccination and SARS-CoV-2 variants (dated by TCRdb to the early 2020s). Background for the entire study: Donors in the vaccine arm were drawn from COV1001, a phase I-IIa trial of Ad26.COV2.S in healthy adults that was multicentre, randomized, double-blind and placebo-controlled. Ad26.COV2.S was administered intramuscularly at 5 x 10^10 or 1 x 10^11 viral particles, either as a single shot or as two shots given 56 days apart. Trial participants were randomized into five groups of five: low-dose or high-dose Ad26.COV2.S given once or twice, or placebo on both occasions. Investigators remained blinded to trial group allocation during experiments and outcome assessment. A total of approximately 30 samples were included in the TCR-sequenced set, comprising 19 Ad26.COV2.S vaccine recipients, 5 placebo recipients and 8 SARS-CoV-2 convalescent individuals. TCRbeta repertoire sequencing served as the tool for gauging how specific and how broad the SARS-CoV-2-reactive T cell receptors were following Ad26.COV2.S vaccination. Study-level results and caveats: The authors noted that total T cell responses may have been underestimated by the TCR breadth and depth analyses. Substantial breadth of spike-specific CD8+ and CD4+ T cell responses was reported after vaccination. Non-spike TCR breadth was comparable between vaccine and placebo recipients, consistent with the vaccine containing only spike. Spike-specific TCR breadth was higher in Ad26.COV2.S recipients than in placebo recipients (P = 0.0014). The study was not powered to compare responses between vaccine doses or regimens.

Sequences LNHDA (CDR1) and SQIVND (CDR2) are obtained from the germline V gene (reference sequence). The CDR3 spans 14 residues, from the cysteine through the phenylalanine. The only DNA kept is the CDR3, 42 bases in frame from the first base. Here V drops 11 bases and J drops 1 base, and the junction holds 9 bases not matched to any gene. Concerning this clone: Its antigen is still unknown. There are no base qualities to consult, and no much larger clone falls within one base.

In the paper's terms, the treatment or condition label means: some 20 received Ad26.COV2.S at low or high dose, single or two shots; about 5 received placebo; per-sample allocation not given. Repertoires of vaccine and placebo recipients were sequenced from samples collected on day 63 after the first injection. In Cohort 1b, roughly 25 adults aged 18-55 years were enrolled at a single site in Boston, USA, between 29 July and 7 August 2020. Ad26.COV2.S was a replication-incompetent adenovirus type 26 vector that expressed a prefusion-stabilized SARS-CoV-2 spike protein derived from the original Wuhan strain. The immunoSEQ Assay was the method used to sequence TCRbeta CDR3 regions. After extraction, genomic DNA underwent amplification by bias-controlled multiplex PCR, followed by high-throughput sequencing. The authors' pipeline ran thus. Collapsing and filtering of sequences were performed to quantify the absolute abundance of each unique TCRbeta CDR3 region. T cell fraction was estimated by normalizing TCRbeta template counts to usable DNA, which was measured by amplifying reference genes present in all nucleated cells. Repertoire TCRs were annotated as SARS-CoV-2-specific when V gene, CDR3 amino acid sequence and J gene were exactly matched to a known reactive TCR set. MIRA supplied the reference SARS-CoV-2 TCR set, which was filtered for enrichment in COVID-19-positive ImmuneCODE repertoires so that public or cross-reactive TCRs were removed. Using the MIRA antigens, annotated TCRs were further analysed by specific ORF or by position within an ORF. Breadth was defined as annotated unique rearrangements over total unique productive rearrangements; depth was the summed frequency of those rearrangements. TCR breadth was compared between groups using two-sided Wilcoxon rank-sum tests. Entries here come from immuneACCESS through TCRdb and include only in-frame sequences with V and J called. Some clones fail to appear in such tables; in the studies checked, an unresolved V gene covers under half of the shortfall, and the cause of the remainder is unknown. V, J and clone size are those of that table, while D and trimming were read from the DNA. In all, the sample holds 200,000 to 300,000 clones, and around nine tenths of those were seen once. Of the sample, about 10% falls within the top ten clones.

The clonotype comes from a person between 18 and 65 years old who received the Ad26.COV2.S COVID-19 vaccine or a placebo. The chain uses TRBV19 and TRBJ2-3; the central 7 bases match TRBD2. The sequences come from peripheral blood, collected in a trial of Ad26.COV2.S vaccine versus placebo. The CDR3 loop reads CAVRPSGGTDTQYF. The nucleotides are TGTGCCGTCCGACCTAGCGGAGGCACAGATACGCAGTATTTT.